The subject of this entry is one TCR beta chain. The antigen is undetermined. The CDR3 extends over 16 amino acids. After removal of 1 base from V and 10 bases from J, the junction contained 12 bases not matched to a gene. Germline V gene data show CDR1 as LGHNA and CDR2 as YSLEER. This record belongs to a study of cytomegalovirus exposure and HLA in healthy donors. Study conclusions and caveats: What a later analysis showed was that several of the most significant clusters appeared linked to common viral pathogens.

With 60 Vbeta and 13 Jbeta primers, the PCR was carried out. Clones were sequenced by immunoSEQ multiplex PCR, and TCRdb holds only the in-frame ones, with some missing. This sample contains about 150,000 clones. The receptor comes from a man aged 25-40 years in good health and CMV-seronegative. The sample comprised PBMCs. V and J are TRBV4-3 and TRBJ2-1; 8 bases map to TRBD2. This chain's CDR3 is CASSQAETSGKGEQFF. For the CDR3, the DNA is TGCGCCAGCAGCCAAGCCGAAACTAGCGGAAAGGGGGAGCAGTTCTTC.